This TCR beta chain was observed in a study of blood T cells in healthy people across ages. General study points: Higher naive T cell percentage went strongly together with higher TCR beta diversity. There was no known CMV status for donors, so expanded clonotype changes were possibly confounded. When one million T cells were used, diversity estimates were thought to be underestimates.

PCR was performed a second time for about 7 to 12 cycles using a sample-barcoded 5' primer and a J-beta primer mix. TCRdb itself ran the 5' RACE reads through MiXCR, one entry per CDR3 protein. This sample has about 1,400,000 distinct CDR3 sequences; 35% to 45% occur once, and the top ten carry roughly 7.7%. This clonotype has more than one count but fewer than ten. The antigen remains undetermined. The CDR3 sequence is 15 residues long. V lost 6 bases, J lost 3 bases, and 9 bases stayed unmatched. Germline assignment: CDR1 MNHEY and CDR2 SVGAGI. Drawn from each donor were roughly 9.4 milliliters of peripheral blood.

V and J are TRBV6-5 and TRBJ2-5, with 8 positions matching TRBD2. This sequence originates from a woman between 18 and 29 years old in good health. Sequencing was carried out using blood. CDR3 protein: CASRSSGLAKETQYF. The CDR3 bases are TGTGCCAGCAGATCCTCCGGACTAGCAAAAGAGACCCAGTACTTC.